This T cell receptor beta chain was recorded in a study of vaccination and CD4 T cells after COVID-19. The wider study: Control cultures used a CEFX viral epitope pool, an HIV-1 Nef peptide pool, or no peptide.

As regards this clonotype: Antigen specificity is unknown.

Treatment denoted: approximately 9-day PBMC culture with coronavirus spike peptide pools or control peptides (ViraFEST assay). Sequence data for DNA of cultured CD4+ T cells were generated by the Oncomine TCR Beta short-read assay. TCRdb independently ran MiXCR on the PCR reads; one entry per CDR3 protein. The data contain 7,500 to 10,000 distinct CDR3 sequences, approximately 37% of them singletons. The germline gives CDR1 SGHNT, CDR2 YENEEA. The CDR3 length is 15 residues. The V end lost 0 bases, the J end lost 4 bases, and 12 bases lay between the germline ends. Sequenced: CD4+ T cells from blood, cultured in vitro. The chain links TRBV11-3 to TRBJ1-1, with D possibly being TRBD1 (5 bases). The TCR comes from a human donor who had recovered from COVID-19. The chain's CDR3 is CASSLDLWGSTEAFF. The CDR3 DNA follows: TGTGCCAGCAGCTTAGATCTGTGGGGCTCCACTGAAGCTTTCTTT.